This entry lists 31 T cell receptor beta chains sequenced from one sample in a study of control samples from healthy donors and cancer patients. TCRdb's table, derived via immunoSEQ multiplex PCR, lists solely in-frame clones and lacks some. This sample yields about 70,000 clones, of which about 95% are seen a single time; 2.8% belongs to the top ten. What was sequenced was blood. The receptors stem from a young woman in good health.

The chain carries TRBV12-3 or TRBV12-4 and TRBJ1-4, with a possible D match to TRBD1 (6 bases). The CDR3 spans 12 residues. Between the trimmed V and J ends, which lost 6 bases and 8 bases, there was a span of 10 bases. The CDR3 bases are TGTGCCAGCAGCCTTGACAGGGAAAAACTGTTTTTT. Protein: CASSLDREKLFF.

The chain links TRBV19 to TRBJ2-2; D perhaps matches TRBD1 (5 bases). Trimming stripped 1 base from V and 6 bases from J, with 18 bases between. Germline V lookup: CDR1 LNHDA, CDR2 SQIVND (reference sequence). The CDR3 consists of 17 residues. CDR3 amino acids: CASSIGAGIMIAGELFF. The CDR3 DNA reads as TGTGCCAGTAGTATAGGGGCAGGGATAATGATAGCCGGGGAGCTGTTTTTT.

The chain is built from TRBV7-9 and TRBJ1-2, with D maybe TRBD1 (6 bases). Between the trimmed V and J ends, which lost 4 bases and 5 bases, there was a span of 17 bases. The V gene's germline CDR1 is SEHNR and CDR2 FQNEAQ (reference sequence). There are 15 residues in the CDR3. The chain's CDR3 is CASSSTQGGGYGYTF. CDR3 sequence (DNA): TGTGCCAGCAGCTCAACACAAGGGGGAGGTTATGGCTACACCTTC.

The genes are TRBV5-4 and TRBJ1-6, with D tentatively TRBD1 (5 bases). This CDR3 region has 15 residues. Germline V gene sequence: CDR1 SGHNT, CDR2 YYREEE (reference sequence). The V and J ends lost 0 bases and 7 bases respectively, with 11 bases between them. CDR3 protein: CASSLEAGKNSPLHF. In DNA form, the CDR3 reads TGTGCCAGCAGCTTGGAAGCAGGGAAAAATTCACCCCTCCACTTT. Variable domain in full (rest from reference TRBV5-4 and TRBJ1-6): ETGVTQSPTHLIKTRGQQVTLRCSSQSGHNTVSWYQQALGQGPQFIFQYYREEENGRGNFPPRFSGLQFPNYSSELNVNALELDDSALYLCASSLEAGKNSPLHFGNGTRLTVT.

The chain uses TRBV6-5 and TRBJ1-6; no clear D. The CDR3 covers 16 residues. Germline V gene data show CDR1 as MNHEY and CDR2 as SVGAGI. V lost 0 bases to trimming and J lost 7 bases, with 13 bases between them. CDR3 in DNA: TGTGCCAGCAGTTACTCTCAGGCCGCCGGGAATTCACCCCTCCACTTT. This gives the protein CASSYSQAAGNSPLHF.

The rearrangement uses TRBV3-1 (or the pseudogene TRBV3-2) and TRBJ1-2; the D is unclear. V was trimmed by 2 bases and J by 13 bases, leaving 8 bases between them. The V gene's germline CDR1 is LGHDT and CDR2 YNNKEL (reference sequence). CDR3 size: 10 residues. DNA for the CDR3: TGTGCCAGCAGCCAACCGGATCGCACCTTC. Translated: CASSQPDRTF.

The chain is built from TRBV13 and TRBJ1-1; 12 bases are a match to TRBD1. From germline, CDR1 is PRHDT and CDR2 FYEKMQ (reference sequence). With 7 bases clipped from V and 3 bases from J, the junction kept 12 bases outside the gene matches. The CDR3 has 17 residues. The CDR3 spells CASNSPGQGAQDTEAFF. DNA of the CDR3: TGTGCCAGCAACTCCCCGGGACAGGGGGCGCAGGACACTGAAGCTTTCTTT.

This clone was counted a single time. The V call is TRBV19, the J call TRBJ2-2; D is perhaps TRBD2 (6 bases). V was trimmed by 6 bases and J by 2 bases, leaving 13 bases between them. Germline values: CDR1 LNHDA, CDR2 SQIVND (reference sequence). This CDR3 comprises 15 residues. CDR3 region: CASSTLAANTGELFF. The DNA of the CDR3 is TGTGCCAGTAGCACGTTAGCGGCTAACACCGGGGAGCTGTTTTTT.

The chain employs TRBV9 and TRBJ1-5, with TRBD1 as a possible D gene (6 bases). The germline CDR1 and CDR2 sequences are SGDLS and YYNGEE. This CDR3 spans 14 amino acids. V dropped 2 bases and J dropped 4 bases, with 10 bases sitting between them. In DNA, the CDR3 is TGTGCCAGCAGCGTCGGCCAGGGGAATCAGCCCCAGCATTTT. Its protein is CASSVGQGNQPQHF.

Turning to this clone: This specimen includes other DNA sequences encoding the same CDR3. The J gene is TRBJ2-7, the V gene TRBV5-1, with D maybe TRBD1 (5 bases). V lost 4 bases and J lost 4, with 12 bases in between. CDR1 and CDR2 (germline): SGHRS, YFSETQ. CDR3 size: 13 residues. CDR3 amino acids: CASSHGTGYEQYF. CDR3 nucleotides: TGCGCCAGCAGCCACGGAACAGGATACGAGCAGTACTTC. Variable domain in full (rest from reference TRBV5-1 and TRBJ2-7): KAGVTQTPRYLIKTRGQQVTLSCSPISGHRSVSWYQQTPGQGLQFLFEYFSETQRNKGNFPGRFSGRQFSNSRSEMNVSTLELGDSALYLCASSHGTGYEQYFGPGTRLTVT.

The chain uses TRBV3-1 (or the pseudogene TRBV3-2) and TRBJ1-2; no clear D. CDR1 LGHDT and CDR2 YNNKEL come from the germline V gene (reference sequence). V dropped 3 bases and J dropped 4 bases, with 15 bases sitting between them. The CDR3 has 15 residues. CDR3: CASSQDTGRTYGYTF. CDR3 DNA sequence: TGTGCCAGCAGCCAGGATACGGGCAGGACCTATGGCTACACCTTC.

V usage is TRBV6-5 and J usage is TRBJ1-1; possible D gene TRBD1, 5 bases. Germline CDR1 reads MNHEY; CDR2 reads SVGAGI. The CDR3 has 13 amino acids. V was cut by 6 bases and J by 1 base, with 9 bases left in between. The CDR3 loop reads CASRRDRNTEAFF. CDR3 DNA: TGTGCCAGCAGGCGCGACAGGAACACTGAAGCTTTCTTT.

The rearrangement uses TRBV5-1 and TRBJ1-4; 11 bases align to TRBD1. The junction had 10 bases not matched to a gene; V was cut back by 5 bases and J by 7 bases. In germline, CDR1 is SGHRS, CDR2 YFSETQ. This CDR3 has 16 residues. The CDR3 coding sequence is TGCGCCAGCAGTTTAACTGCCGGGACAGGGGGTGAAAAACTGTTTTTT. This gives the protein CASSLTAGTGGEKLFF.

V gene TRBV5-6 combines with J gene TRBJ1-1, with 10 bases identical to TRBD1. Germline lookup yields CDR1 SGHDT and CDR2 YYEEEE. This CDR3 has 18 residues. The V and J ends lost 0 bases and 2 bases, in that order; junction bases with no gene match: 10. The CDR3 here is CASSLELQGQGTNTEAFF. In nucleotides, the CDR3 is TGTGCCAGCAGCTTGGAATTGCAGGGACAGGGGACCAACACTGAAGCTTTCTTT.

This sequence joins TRBV7-3 and TRBJ1-1; D not certain. This CDR3 is 13 amino acids long. Trimming left V 5 bases short and J 4 bases short, with 11 bases between. Per germline, CDR1 SGHTA and CDR2 FQGTGA. In DNA, the CDR3 is TGTGCCAGCAGCCAGGATTCGGTCACTGAAGCTTTCTTT. This gives the protein CASSQDSVTEAFF.

The chain couples TRBV24-1 to TRBJ2-4; TRBD1 aligns across 8 bases. CDR1 KGHDR and CDR2 SFDVKD come from the germline V gene. The CDR3 totals 17 residues. J lost 0 bases, V lost 4 bases, and 7 bases had no gene match. CDR3 amino acids: CATSEIDRGVAKNIQYF. The CDR3 bases are TGTGCCACCAGTGAGATAGACAGGGGAGTAGCCAAAAACATTCAGTACTTC.

In this sample, this clone turned up once. The genes are TRBV6-6 and TRBJ2-1; D gene ambiguous. The V and J ends lost 7 bases and 7 bases respectively, with 20 bases between them. Germline CDR1 reads MNHNY; CDR2 reads SVGAGI (reference sequence). This CDR3 comprises 15 residues. CDR3 nucleotides: TGTGCCAGCATCAACGAGGAACTTCTCGGGAATGAGCAGTTCTTC. It encodes CASINEELLGNEQFF.

The CDR3 DNA sequence: TGTGCCATGGGACGGTTCATGAACACTGAAGCTTTCTTT. Translated, it gives CAMGRFMNTEAFF. The rearrangement joins TRBV7-9 to TRBJ1-1; D may be TRBD1 (5 bases). The CDR3 runs to 13 residues. Deletions cut 10 bases from V and 0 bases from J, with 12 bases between. Germline CDR1 is SEHNR and CDR2 is FQNEAQ (reference sequence).

The chain carries TRBV6-1 and TRBJ1-3; no firm D call. The V gene lost 1 base and the J gene lost 4 bases, with 11 bases spanning the gap. Germline V gene sequence: CDR1 MNHNS, CDR2 SASEGT. CDR3 length: 15 residues. CDR3 DNA: TGTGCCAGCAGTGAAGGATGGATCATGGGAAACACCATATATTTT. It is translated as CASSEGWIMGNTIYF.

The CDR3 DNA follows: TGTGCCAGCAGTGAAGCGCTTCGGTCAGGGGATGACTATGGCTACACCTTC. Translating gives CASSEALRSGDDYGYTF. The J gene is TRBJ1-2, the V gene TRBV2, with D tentatively TRBD1 (6 bases). Germline assignment: CDR1 SNHLY and CDR2 FYNNEI. The CDR3 runs to 17 residues. The ends were cut back, 0 bases at V and 3 bases at J, with 17 bases in the middle.

In its sample, this clone was seen once. V and J are TRBV19 and TRBJ2-3; 8 bases map to TRBD2. J gave up 4 bases and V 0 bases, and 9 bases lay outside the gene matches. The CDR3 runs 17 residues. The germline V gene has CDR1 LNHDA and CDR2 SQIVND (reference sequence). The CDR3 spells CASSIDLVTSVADTQYF. CDR3 DNA: TGTGCCAGTAGTATAGATCTAGTGACTAGCGTTGCAGATACGCAGTATTTT.

The chain joins TRBV6-1 to TRBJ1-2; D is unclear. The CDR3 is 14 amino acids. V gave up 3 bases and J gave up 5 bases, with 13 bases separating them. Germline V gene sequence: CDR1 MNHNS, CDR2 SASEGT. The chain's CDR3 is CASSDASEGYGYTF. CDR3 DNA: TGTGCCAGCAGTGACGCGTCTGAGGGATATGGCTACACCTTC.

The rearrangement uses TRBV5-1 and TRBJ1-4, with TRBD1 identical over 8 bases. CDR1 is SGHRS, CDR2 YFSETQ, per germline. Losses at the gene ends were 9 bases for V and 8 bases for J; bases not matched to a gene: 9. This CDR3 contains 13 residues. The CDR3 DNA reads as TGCGCCACTAAACAGGGGGAGGACGAAAAACTGTTTTTT. Translated: CATKQGEDEKLFF.

The chain carries TRBV28 and TRBJ1-2, with D maybe TRBD1 (5 bases). The length of the CDR3 is 18 residues. Trimming removed 4 bases from V and 4 bases from J, with 25 bases in between. Germline V gene data show CDR1 as MDHEN and CDR2 as SYDVKM. The CDR3 reads CASSSGGDSSAVAYGYTF. Written as DNA, the CDR3 is TGTGCCAGCAGTTCTGGGGGGGACTCCTCCGCGGTGGCCTATGGCTACACCTTC.

This clone was seen just once. The gene calls are TRBV19 and TRBJ1-6; tentatively, D is TRBD1 (5 bases). This CDR3 comprises 16 residues. V was shortened by 5 bases and J by 7 bases, with 18 bases between the two germline ends. CDR1 is LNHDA and CDR2 is SQIVND in the germline V gene (reference sequence). As DNA, the CDR3 is TGTGCCAGTAGTGTTGGGGCGGGACGGTTCAATTCACCCCTCCACTTT. This codes for CASSVGAGRFNSPLHF.

The chain employs TRBV13 and TRBJ1-3; D gene uncertain. Germline V gene sequence: CDR1 PRHDT, CDR2 FYEKMQ (reference sequence). This CDR3 region has 14 residues. Trimming removed 2 bases at V and 4 bases at J, with 9 bases between. The CDR3 DNA reads as TGTGCCAGCAGCTTAAGTCGGTTCGGAAACACCATATATTTT. Residues: CASSLSRFGNTIYF.

The CDR3 DNA is TGCGCCAGCAGCTTGGACACAAGATCTGGAAACACCATATATTTT. This translates into CASSLDTRSGNTIYF. The chain employs TRBV5-1 and TRBJ1-3; D remains unclear. Germline CDR1 and CDR2: SGHRS and YFSETQ. V was shortened by 0 bases and J by 1 base, with 8 bases between the two germline ends. This CDR3 contains 15 residues.

This clone was counted a single time. The V call is TRBV5-6, the J call TRBJ1-2; no clear D gene. Germline CDR1 and CDR2: SGHDT and YYEEEE. Trimming cost V 1 base and J 2 bases, with 9 bases left between them. The CDR3 extends over 14 amino acids. CDR3 protein: CASSLNRLNYGYTF. CDR3 sequence (DNA): TGTGCCAGCAGCTTGAACAGATTAAACTATGGCTACACCTTC. The full variable domain, with the rest looked up from reference TRBV5-6 and TRBJ1-2, is DAGVTQSPTHLIKTRGQQVTLRCSPKSGHDTVSWYQQALGQGPQFIFQYYEEEERQRGNFPDRFSGHQFPNYSSELNVNALLLGDSALYLCASSLNRLNYGYTFGSGTRLTVV.

This chain joins TRBV6-5 and TRBJ2-7; 8 bases match TRBD2. Germline V gene lookup returns CDR1 MNHEY and CDR2 SVGAGI. CDR3 size: 15 residues. V shed 4 bases, J shed 4 bases, and the junction held 9 bases outside the gene matches. This chain's CDR3 is CASSSPKRGIYEQYF. CDR3 bases: TGTGCCAGCAGTTCACCTAAGCGGGGGATTTACGAGCAGTACTTC.

The chain carries TRBV5-4 and TRBJ1-6; D is possibly TRBD1 (6 bases). The germline V gene has CDR1 SGHNT and CDR2 YYREEE (reference sequence). Trimming removed 0 bases from V and 6 bases from J, with 10 bases in between. The CDR3 totals 15 residues. The CDR3 region has the DNA TGTGCCAGCAGCTTGGGTACAGGGTTTAATTCACCCCTCCACTTT. Translating it yields CASSLGTGFNSPLHF.

The chain links TRBV6-2 or TRBV6-3 to TRBJ1-5, with no clear D. This CDR3 has 12 amino acids. Trimming took off 2 bases at V and 4 bases at J, with 3 bases between the two ends. Germline CDR1 MNHEY, CDR2 SVGEGT. In DNA form, the CDR3 reads TGTGCCAGCAGTTACGGTAATCAGCCCCAGCATTTT. Amino acid sequence: CASSYGNQPQHF.